These T cell receptor beta chains were read from a single sample in a study of cytomegalovirus exposure and HLA in healthy donors. TCRdb's copy holds only in-frame clones and misses some; the assay was immunoSEQ multiplex PCR. The sample has some 180,000 clones, 70% to 85% seen once. The sequenced material came from PBMCs. These receptors were obtained from a man aged 18 to 30 in good health and CMV-seronegative. Both conserved end residues are part of each CDR3. A D gene is named only where the DNA matches it firmly. Clone size is stated in some rows and not others, as once, few, many or a class when expanded.

j_gene: TRBJ2-3
d_gene: TRBD2
abundance: .
v_gene: TRBV27
CDR3nt: TGTGCCAGCAGTTTAAAGGGAGCGGGGGCCCGCACAGATACGCAGTATTTT
CDR3aa: CASSLKGAGARTDTQYF

j_gene: TRBJ1-1
d_gene: .
abundance: once
v_gene: TRBV7-2
CDR3nt: TGTGCCAGCAGCCAGGGGTGGGGGCGGGAAGCTTTCTTT
CDR3aa: CASSQGWGREAFF

j_gene: TRBJ1-5
d_gene: .
abundance: .
v_gene: TRBV30
CDR3nt: TGTGCCTGGAGTGTGGGGGGGGCCAAGGGACAGCCCCAGCATTTT
CDR3aa: CAWSVGGAKGQPQHF

j_gene: TRBJ1-1
d_gene: .
abundance: .
v_gene: TRBV7-9
CDR3nt: TGTGCCAGCAGCTCCGGAGATTGGAGAACTTTCTTT
CDR3aa: CASSSGDWRTFF

j_gene: TRBJ1-2
d_gene: .
abundance: once
v_gene: TRBV2
CDR3nt: TGTGCCAGCAAGACAGCGCTAAACTATGGCTACACCTTC
CDR3aa: CASKTALNYGYTF

j_gene: TRBJ1-6
d_gene: .
abundance: .
v_gene: TRBV7-6
CDR3nt: TGTGCCAGCAGCTTAGAGCGTTCACCCCTCCACTTT
CDR3aa: CASSLERSPLHF

j_gene: TRBJ1-2
d_gene: TRBD1
abundance: few
v_gene: TRBV19
CDR3nt: TGTGCCAGTAGTATGGGGACAGGGGGCAAGAACTATGGCTACACCTTC
CDR3aa: CASSMGTGGKNYGYTF

j_gene: TRBJ2-7
d_gene: .
abundance: .
v_gene: TRBV19
CDR3nt: TGTGCCAGTAGTATCGGCAGGGGCAAGTCGGGGGAGCAGTACTTC
CDR3aa: CASSIGRGKSGEQYF

j_gene: TRBJ1-5
d_gene: .
abundance: .
v_gene: TRBV30
CDR3nt: TGTGCCTGGAGTGTAGTGCACCTAGGGGGTCCCCAGCATTTT
CDR3aa: CAWSVVHLGGPQHF

j_gene: TRBJ2-3
d_gene: .
abundance: .
v_gene: TRBV4-1
CDR3nt: TGCGCCAGCAGCCAAGAATCCACAGGGATTGAGGCAGATACGCAGTATTTT
CDR3aa: CASSQESTGIEADTQYF